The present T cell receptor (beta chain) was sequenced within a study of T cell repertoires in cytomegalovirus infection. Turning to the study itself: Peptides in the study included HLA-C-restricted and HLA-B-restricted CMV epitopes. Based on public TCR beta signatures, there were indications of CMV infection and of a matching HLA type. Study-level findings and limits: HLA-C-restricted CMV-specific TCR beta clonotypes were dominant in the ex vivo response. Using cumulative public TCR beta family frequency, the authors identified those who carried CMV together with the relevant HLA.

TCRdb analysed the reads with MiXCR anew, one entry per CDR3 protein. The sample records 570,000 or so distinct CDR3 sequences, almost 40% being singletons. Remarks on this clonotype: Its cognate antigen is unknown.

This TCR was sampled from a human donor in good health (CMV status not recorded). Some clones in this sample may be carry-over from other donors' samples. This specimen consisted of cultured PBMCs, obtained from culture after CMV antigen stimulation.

Written as DNA, the CDR3 is TGTGCCAGCGTCCCGGGGGGCCAAGAGACCCAGTACTTC. The encoded protein is CASVPGGQETQYF. The gene calls are TRBV7-2 and TRBJ2-5, with 7 bases lining up with TRBD2. This CDR3 is 13 amino acids long. The V gene end was trimmed by 8 bases and the J gene end by 1 base; junction bases not matched to a gene: 4. Germline values: CDR1 SGHTA, CDR2 FQGNSA.